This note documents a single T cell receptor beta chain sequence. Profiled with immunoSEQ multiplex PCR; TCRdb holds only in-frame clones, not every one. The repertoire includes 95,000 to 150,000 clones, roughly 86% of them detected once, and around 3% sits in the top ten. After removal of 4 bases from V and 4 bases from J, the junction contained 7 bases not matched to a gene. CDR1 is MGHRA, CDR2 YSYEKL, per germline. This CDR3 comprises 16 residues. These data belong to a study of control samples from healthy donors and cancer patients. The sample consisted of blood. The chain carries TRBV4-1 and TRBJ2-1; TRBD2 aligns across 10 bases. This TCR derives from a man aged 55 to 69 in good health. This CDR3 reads CASSPAPSGGYNEQFF. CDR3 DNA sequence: TGCGCCAGCAGCCCGGCCCCTAGCGGGGGATACAATGAGCAGTTCTTC.